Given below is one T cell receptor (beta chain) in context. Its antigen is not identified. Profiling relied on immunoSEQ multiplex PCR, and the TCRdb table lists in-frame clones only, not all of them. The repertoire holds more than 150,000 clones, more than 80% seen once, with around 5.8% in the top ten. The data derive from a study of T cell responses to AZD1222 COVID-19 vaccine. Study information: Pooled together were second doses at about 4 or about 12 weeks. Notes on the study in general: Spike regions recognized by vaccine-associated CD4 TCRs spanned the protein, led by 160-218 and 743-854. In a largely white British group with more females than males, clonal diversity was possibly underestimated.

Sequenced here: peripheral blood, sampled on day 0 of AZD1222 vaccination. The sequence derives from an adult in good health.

CDR3: CASRGDRDTEAFF. In nucleotides, the CDR3 is TGTGCCAGCAGGGGGGACAGGGACACTGAAGCTTTCTTT. The rearrangement joins TRBV25-1 to TRBJ1-1; 9 bases map to TRBD1. The CDR3 is 13 amino acids. CDR1 MGHDK and CDR2 SYGVNS come from the germline V gene. The V gene end was trimmed by 6 bases and the J gene end by 3 bases; junction bases not matched to a gene: 2.